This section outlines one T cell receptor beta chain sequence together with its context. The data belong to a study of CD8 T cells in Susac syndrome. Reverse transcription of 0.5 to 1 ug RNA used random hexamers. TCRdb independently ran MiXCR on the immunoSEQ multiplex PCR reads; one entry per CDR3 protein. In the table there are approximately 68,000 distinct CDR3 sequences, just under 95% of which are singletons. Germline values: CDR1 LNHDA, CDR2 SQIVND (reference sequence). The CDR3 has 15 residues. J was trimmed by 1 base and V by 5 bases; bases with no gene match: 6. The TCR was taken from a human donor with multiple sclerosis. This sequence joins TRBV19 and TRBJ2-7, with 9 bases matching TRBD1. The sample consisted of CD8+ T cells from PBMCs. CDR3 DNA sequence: TGTGCCAGTAGTTTCTCCGGGACAGGGTCCTACGAGCAGTACTTC. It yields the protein CASSFSGTGSYEQYF.